These T cell receptor beta chains were read from a single sample in a study of T cells in Graves' hyperthyroidism and ophthalmopathy. TCRdb ran MiXCR on the multiplex PCR reads and lists one entry per CDR3 protein. Here the sample spans about 270,000 distinct CDR3 sequences, roughly 20% being singletons. Sequencing used blood. Source of these receptors: a man aged 30-40 years with Graves' ophthalmopathy. Each CDR3 is given with its conserved first and last residue. A D gene is named only where the DNA matches it firmly. Clone size, where shown, is once, few, many, or a class for clones that have expanded.

DNA,CDR3,length,size,V,D,J
TGTGCCAGCAGTCGACAGGGGGTTTGGTATGGCTACACCTTC,CASSRQGVWYGYTF,14,few,TRBV12-3/TRBV12-4,TRBD1,TRBJ1-2
TGTGCCACCAGTGACGCGAGCTCCTACGAGCAGTACTTC,CATSDASSYEQYF,13,NA,TRBV24-1,NA,TRBJ2-7
TGTGCCAGCAGCTTACATGGGGGCAATGAGCAGTTCTTC,CASSLHGGNEQFF,13,many,TRBV7-9,NA,TRBJ2-1
TGCAGTGCAGGGAGTTACAGGGTAAATGACGAGCAGTACTTC,CSAGSYRVNDEQYF,14,NA,TRBV20-1,NA,TRBJ2-7
TGTGCCAGCAGCCCCGGCAGCCATAATTCACCCCTCCACTTT,CASSPGSHNSPLHF,14,NA,TRBV7-3,NA,TRBJ1-6
TGTGCCAGTAGGCCCGGGACAGGGAAGGCCAATCAGCCCCAGCATTTT,CASRPGTGKANQPQHF,16,NA,TRBV19,TRBD1,TRBJ1-5
TGTGCCACCAGCAGAGACGTCAGCTTTAACACTGAAGCTTTCTTT,CATSRDVSFNTEAFF,15,NA,TRBV15,NA,TRBJ1-1
TGCAGCTCGGGCCAACATATAGGGGCCTCTGATACGCAGTATTTT,CSSGQHIGASDTQYF,15,many,TRBV3-1,NA,TRBJ2-3
TGCGCCAGCAGTGATTACGGGTCCCATGAGCAGTTCTTC,CASSDYGSHEQFF,13,many,TRBV10-1,NA,TRBJ2-1
TGTGCCACCACCCCGGGGGCCCCTCGAGAGACCCAGTACTTC,CATTPGAPRETQYF,14,NA,TRBV15,NA,TRBJ2-5
TGTGCCAGCTCACCACAGTTGAACACTGAAGCTTTCTTT,CASSPQLNTEAFF,13,once,TRBV18,NA,TRBJ1-1
TGCAGTGCTAAAGGGGCGGGAGGGCCGGCGGATACGCAGTATTTT,CSAKGAGGPADTQYF,15,NA,TRBV20-1,TRBD2,TRBJ2-3
TGTGCCAGTAGTATGAGTGGGAACGAGCAGTACTTC,CASSMSGNEQYF,12,many,TRBV19,NA,TRBJ2-7
TGTGCCAGCAGTGTCGGACTAGCGGGAGCTTTGGGTGAGCAGTTCTTC,CASSVGLAGALGEQFF,16,few,TRBV6-1,TRBD2,TRBJ2-1
TGTGCCAGTAGCGAGGACAGGAGCCCCTACGAGCAGTACTTC,CASSEDRSPYEQYF,14,NA,TRBV19,TRBD1,TRBJ2-7
TGTGCCTGGGGTGACAGCCTCTCTGGAAACACCATATATTTT,CAWGDSLSGNTIYF,14,NA,TRBV30,NA,TRBJ1-3
TGTGCCAGCAGCTTAGGACAGGGAAGGCAGTACTTC,CASSLGQGRQYF,12,NA,TRBV7-9,TRBD1,TRBJ2-7
TGTGCCAGCAGTGTTCTTCCAGGAACTGGAAACACCATATATTTT,CASSVLPGTGNTIYF,15,few,TRBV2,NA,TRBJ1-3
TGTGCCAGCAGCCTGCGGGACAGGGGGCTTAATTCACCCCTCCACTTT,CASSLRDRGLNSPLHF,16,few,TRBV7-8,TRBD1,TRBJ1-6
TGCAGTGCTGGACTAGCGGGGGCGAAGGATACGCAGTATTTT,CSAGLAGAKDTQYF,14,few,TRBV20-1,TRBD2,TRBJ2-3
TGTGCCAGCAGTCCGACCCAGGGGGGGATCTCCTACAATGAGCAGTTCTTC,CASSPTQGGISYNEQFF,17,once,TRBV27,NA,TRBJ2-1
TGTGCCAGCCCCTTGGGAGATACGCGGTATTTT,CASPLGDTRYF,11,NA,TRBV28,NA,TRBJ2-3
TGTGCCAGCTCAGTTGGGGCTGGTGAAGCTTTCTTT,CASSVGAGEAFF,12,few,TRBV18,NA,TRBJ1-1
TGTGCCAGCAGCTCACTAGCGGGAGTGAGCTCCTACGAGCAGTACTTC,CASSSLAGVSSYEQYF,16,NA,TRBV7-2,TRBD2,TRBJ2-7
TGCGCCAGCAGCTTGGTAACAGGGGGATTCAACAATGAGCAGTTCTTC,CASSLVTGGFNNEQFF,16,many,TRBV5-1,TRBD1,TRBJ2-1
TGCAGTGCTATCGACAGGATCTCCTACGAGCAGTACTTC,CSAIDRISYEQYF,13,many,TRBV20-1,NA,TRBJ2-7
TGTGCCAGCACCCAAATCCGAGCAGGGCAGGCGCTGTCTGGGGCCAACGTCCTGGCTTTC,CASTQIRAGQALSGANVLAF,20,NA,TRBV6-1,NA,TRBJ2-6
TGTGCCAGCAGCCCCGAGGATCCTCTGCTAGCGGGAGTAGGGGCCTACAATGAGCAGTTCTTC,CASSPEDPLLAGVGAYNEQFF,21,many,TRBV11-2,TRBD2,TRBJ2-1
TGTGCCAGCAGCTTAAGTCCCGGCAGCCAAGAGACCCAGTACTTC,CASSLSPGSQETQYF,15,NA,TRBV7-3,NA,TRBJ2-5
TGTGCCACCACGCGCGACAGCAATCAGCCCCAGCATTTT,CATTRDSNQPQHF,13,NA,TRBV19,NA,TRBJ1-5
TGTGCCAGCAGTTCTCTAGATTTCAATGAGCAGTTCTTC,CASSSLDFNEQFF,13,NA,TRBV27,NA,TRBJ2-1
TGTGCCAGCACTAGCGGGAGGAGAGCAGATACGCAGTATTTT,CASTSGRRADTQYF,14,NA,TRBV2,TRBD2,TRBJ2-3
TGCAGTGCTACCCAACCCGGGGGGGCGGGAAAGGGCTTCGATGAGCAGTTCTTC,CSATQPGGAGKGFDEQFF,18,few,TRBV20-1,TRBD2,TRBJ2-1
TGTGCCAGCAGCCCATTAGCGGGAGGGCCATACAATGAGCAGTTCTTC,CASSPLAGGPYNEQFF,16,few,TRBV14,TRBD2,TRBJ2-1
TGTGCCAGCACACCGACAGACGGGGACACTGAAGCTTTCTTT,CASTPTDGDTEAFF,14,few,TRBV18,NA,TRBJ1-1
TGTGCCAGCAGAGGGGACGGTCTTGGTGAGCAGTACTTC,CASRGDGLGEQYF,13,NA,TRBV6-1,NA,TRBJ2-7
TGTGCCTGGAGTGTAATCCGGGGGAACACCGGGGAGCTGTTTTTT,CAWSVIRGNTGELFF,15,many,TRBV30,NA,TRBJ2-2
TGCAGTGCTAGAGATTGGGGCAGGACTGAAGCTTTCTTT,CSARDWGRTEAFF,13,many,TRBV20-1,NA,TRBJ1-1
TGTGCCAGCAATTGGGTACGGGGGGGCCTGAATGAGCAGTTCTTC,CASNWVRGGLNEQFF,15,few,TRBV28,TRBD2,TRBJ2-1
TGTGCCAGCGGACCCGGCAGGCGTAACTATGGCTACACCTTC,CASGPGRRNYGYTF,14,NA,TRBV11-2,NA,TRBJ1-2
TGCGCCAGCAGCCCCCGTGTTGCGGCGGGAGGATACAATGAGCAGTTCTTC,CASSPRVAAGGYNEQFF,17,few,TRBV5-1,TRBD2,TRBJ2-1
TGTGCCAGCAGTCCCGAGGGAGGGTTCAGCAGACGTGAAAAACTGTTTTTT,CASSPEGGFSRREKLFF,17,NA,TRBV7-2,NA,TRBJ1-4
TGTGCCAGCAGTCGTAGGGAACGGGCCTACGAGCAGTACTTC,CASSRRERAYEQYF,14,many,TRBV28,NA,TRBJ2-7
TGTGCCAGCAGTTACGGGTACTCCACTGAAGCTTTCTTT,CASSYGYSTEAFF,13,NA,TRBV6-2/TRBV6-3,NA,TRBJ1-1